These 2 T cell receptor beta chains were all obtained from the same sample, sequenced in a study of cytomegalovirus exposure and HLA in healthy donors. PCR was performed using 60 Vbeta and 13 Jbeta primers. Assay used: immunoSEQ multiplex PCR; TCRdb lists only in-frame clones, some missing. This sample carries approximately 80,000 clones, 63% of them seen once, and the ten largest clones take 15%. Sequencing used PBMCs. These receptors were obtained from a woman aged 40 to 50 in good health and CMV-seropositive.

This chain's CDR3 is CASGRDTGELFF. The CDR3, as DNA: TGTGCCAGCGGGCGGGACACCGGGGAGCTGTTTTTT. V is TRBV6-1 and J is TRBJ2-2, with a tentative D call TRBD2 (5 bases). The germline V gene has CDR1 MNHNS and CDR2 SASEGT. The CDR3 contains 12 residues. Between the trimmed V and J ends, which lost 8 bases and 3 bases, there was a span of 7 bases.

The chain joins TRBV28 to TRBJ2-2; 10 bases are shared with TRBD1. CDR1 and CDR2 from the germline V gene are MDHEN and SYDVKM. The CDR3 length is 20 residues. Germline trimming cut 2 bases from V and 6 bases from J; bases unmatched to any gene: 18. The chain's CDR3 is CASSLEPGQGYFTQAGELFF. CDR3 DNA: TGTGCCAGCAGTTTAGAGCCGGGACAGGGGTATTTCACCCAGGCCGGGGAGCTGTTTTTT.